Listed here is a single T cell receptor beta chain. Its antigen is unidentified. CDR3 length equals 14 residues. Germline V gives CDR1 SGDLS, CDR2 YYNGEE. Trimming stripped 0 bases from V and 7 bases from J, with 14 bases between. This sample was taken from a study of OX40 agonist ivuxolimab in advanced cancers. General study findings and limits: Antigen specificity of clonally expanded peripheral T cells was not established.

Individuals having autoimmune disease history or systemic immunosuppression were not enrolled. TCRdb keeps only in-frame clones here, not all; method: immunoSEQ multiplex PCR. This sample has about 61,000 clones, with around four fifths found just once. The sequencing here drew on CD4+ or CD8+ T cells sorted from blood, taken in a trial of the OX40 agonist ivuxolimab. This sequence was found in an adult with an advanced solid tumor such as melanoma, head and neck, liver or kidney cancer. J is TRBJ2-7 and V is TRBV9; D remains ambiguous. The CDR3 sequence is CASSVGGTVGEQYF. The CDR3 DNA follows: TGTGCCAGCAGCGTAGGGGGTACTGTTGGTGAGCAGTACTTC.